Listed below are T cell receptor beta chains from one sample, sequenced in a study of cytomegalovirus exposure and HLA in healthy donors. Here immunoSEQ multiplex PCR was the method, and the copy in TCRdb shows in-frame clones only, minus some. The table includes 97,000 or so clones, just under 95% detected once. The sequencing sample was made of PBMCs. Receptors were obtained from a woman aged 18 to 35 in good health and CMV-seronegative. Both conserved end residues are part of each CDR3. Fields, in order: D gene, V gene, clone size, J gene, CDR3 protein, CDR3 DNA. The D gene is left open where the match is weak. Expanded clones are given a class, and other clones once, few, many or no size at all.

NA	TRBV5-1	once	TRBJ2-3	CASSIFGGTDTQYF	TGCGCCAGCAGCATCTTTGGGGGGACAGATACGCAGTATTTT
NA	TRBV29-1	NA	TRBJ1-2	CSAIVANYGYTF	TGCAGCGCTATAGTCGCTAACTATGGCTACACCTTC
NA	TRBV15	NA	TRBJ2-1	CATSRQGHEQFF	TGTGCCACCAGCAGGCAGGGCCATGAGCAGTTCTTC
TRBD2	TRBV11-2	NA	TRBJ2-1	CASSLGLAGGNEQFF	TGTGCCAGCAGCTTGGGACTAGCGGGAGGCAATGAGCAGTTCTTC
NA	TRBV27	NA	TRBJ2-1	CASSLSWQGLYNEQFF	TGTGCCAGCAGTTTATCATGGCAGGGACTCTACAATGAGCAGTTCTTC
NA	TRBV9	NA	TRBJ2-1	CASSVSGSSYNEQFF	TGTGCCAGCAGCGTATCGGGAAGCTCCTACAATGAGCAGTTCTTC
TRBD1	TRBV5-6	NA	TRBJ2-7	CASSLELGQAYEQYF	TGTGCCAGCAGCTTGGAGCTAGGACAGGCCTACGAGCAGTACTTC
TRBD1	TRBV7-2	NA	TRBJ2-7	CASSFSGGEQYF	TGTGCCAGCAGCTTTTCAGGGGGCGAGCAGTACTTC
TRBD1	TRBV14	NA	TRBJ2-7	CASSQGSGGTYEQYF	TGTGCCAGCAGCCAAGGCTCAGGGGGCACCTACGAGCAGTACTTC
NA	TRBV7-9	once	TRBJ1-1	CASSRTANTEAFF	TGTGCCAGCAGCCGGACAGCAAACACTGAAGCTTTCTTT
TRBD2	TRBV5-1	NA	TRBJ2-7	CASSFERGLGEQYF	TGCGCCAGCAGCTTTGAGCGGGGGCTAGGCGAGCAGTACTTC
NA	TRBV7-8	NA	TRBJ2-7	CASSLGQGRDEQYF	TGTGCCAGCAGCTTAGGTCAGGGCAGGGACGAGCAGTACTTC
TRBD2	TRBV7-9	NA	TRBJ2-5	CASSSDGLAGGQETQYF	TGTGCCAGCAGCTCAGATGGACTAGCGGGAGGACAAGAGACCCAGTACTTC
NA	TRBV10-1	NA	TRBJ1-1	CASSGAGNAEAFF	TGCGCCAGCAGTGGGGCGGGGAACGCTGAAGCTTTCTTT
NA	TRBV18	NA	TRBJ1-2	CASSHPIHNHGYTF	TGTGCCAGCTCGCATCCCATACACAATCATGGCTACACCTTC
NA	TRBV2	NA	TRBJ2-5	CASHLNTRILEETQYF	TGTGCCAGCCACCTGAACACGAGGATACTCGAAGAGACCCAGTACTTC
NA	TRBV2	NA	TRBJ2-1	CASLGEEGANEQFF	TGTGCCAGCCTAGGGGAGGAAGGGGCCAATGAGCAGTTCTTC
TRBD2	TRBV4-1	once	TRBJ2-3	CASSQVEGGADTQYF	TGCGCCAGCAGCCAAGTTGAGGGAGGGGCAGATACGCAGTATTTT
NA	TRBV15	NA	TRBJ1-1	CATSRDRYTEAFF	TGTGCCACCAGCAGAGATCGGTACACTGAAGCTTTCTTT
TRBD1	TRBV25-1	NA	TRBJ2-1	CASRSQGASNEQFF	TGTGCCAGCAGGAGTCAGGGGGCGAGCAATGAGCAGTTCTTC
NA	TRBV15	NA	TRBJ2-7	CATSVLGPGSRSYEQYF	TGTGCCACCAGCGTCCTAGGGCCGGGAAGCCGCTCCTACGAGCAGTACTTC
NA	TRBV6-5	NA	TRBJ1-5	CASSPLGGGNQPQHF	TGTGCCAGCAGTCCCCTAGGCGGAGGCAATCAGCCCCAGCATTTT
NA	TRBV16	NA	TRBJ1-2	CASSPRGEPYGYTF	TGTGCCAGCAGCCCAAGGGGCGAACCCTATGGCTACACCTTC
TRBD1	TRBV4-1	NA	TRBJ1-2	CASSQEGGGRYGYTF	TGCGCCAGCAGCCAAGAAGGGGGCGGAAGGTATGGCTACACCTTC
TRBD1	TRBV7-3	NA	TRBJ2-3	CASSLTGQLGTDTQYF	TGTGCCAGCAGCTTAACGGGACAGCTAGGCACAGATACGCAGTATTTT
NA	TRBV9	NA	TRBJ1-2	CASSVDTNYGYTF	TGTGCCAGCAGCGTGGACACCAACTATGGCTACACCTTC
TRBD2	TRBV14	NA	TRBJ2-1	CASSILGSGIYNEQFF	TGTGCCAGCAGCATCCTGGGTAGCGGGATCTACAATGAGCAGTTCTTC
TRBD1	TRBV7-2	NA	TRBJ2-3	CASSPGTRGSSTDTQYF	TGTGCCAGCAGCCCAGGGACCAGGGGGTCGAGCACAGATACGCAGTATTTT
TRBD1	TRBV28	once	TRBJ2-7	CASSFFQGAYEQYF	TGTGCCAGCAGTTTCTTCCAGGGGGCCTACGAGCAGTACTTC
NA	TRBV19	NA	TRBJ2-3	CASSILQGPTDTQYF	TGTGCCAGTAGTATACTACAGGGACCCACAGATACGCAGTATTTT
NA	TRBV25-1	NA	TRBJ1-3	CASSLSSGGSGNTIYF	TGTGCCAGCAGTCTTTCATCGGGTGGGTCTGGAAACACCATATATTTT
TRBD1	TRBV19	NA	TRBJ2-7	CASSVGTGGSYEQYF	TGTGCCAGTAGTGTCGGGACAGGGGGCTCCTACGAGCAGTACTTC
NA	TRBV10-1	NA	TRBJ2-1	CASSGDSSYNEQFF	TGCGCCAGCAGTGGGGACTCATCCTACAATGAGCAGTTCTTC
TRBD1	TRBV4-3	NA	TRBJ2-5	CASSQGTGWKETQYF	TGCGCCAGCAGCCAAGGGACAGGGTGGAAGGAGACCCAGTACTTC
NA	TRBV6-1	NA	TRBJ1-1	CASSAPGGTEAFF	TGTGCCAGCAGTGCTCCTGGGGGGACTGAAGCTTTCTTT
NA	TRBV6-5	NA	TRBJ1-2	CASTRTARLNYGYTF	TGTGCCAGCACCAGGACAGCCAGGCTTAACTATGGCTACACCTTC
NA	TRBV4-2	NA	TRBJ1-1	CASSQDRRGLPEAFF	TGTGCCAGCAGCCAAGATCGACGGGGACTTCCTGAAGCTTTCTTT
NA	TRBV30	NA	TRBJ1-1	CAWSRDTVTEAFF	TGTGCCTGGAGTCGGGACACCGTCACTGAAGCTTTCTTT
NA	TRBV18	NA	TRBJ2-1	CASSPQPIYNEQFF	TGTGCCAGCTCACCACAGCCGATTTACAATGAGCAGTTCTTC
TRBD2	TRBV29-1	once	TRBJ2-1	CSVDPAGVEQFF	TGCAGCGTTGATCCAGCGGGAGTTGAGCAGTTCTTC
TRBD1	TRBV19	NA	TRBJ2-7	CAQYRAAQGYEQYF	TGTGCCCAGTATCGGGCTGCACAGGGGTACGAGCAGTACTTC
TRBD2	TRBV27	NA	TRBJ2-1	CASSLGTSGDNEQFF	TGTGCCAGCAGTTTAGGTACTAGCGGGGACAATGAGCAGTTCTTC
NA	TRBV7-9	NA	TRBJ1-1	CASSPRGETEAFF	TGTGCCAGCAGCCCCCGGGGGGAAACTGAAGCTTTCTTT
TRBD2	TRBV10-1	NA	TRBJ2-7	CASTNSGRTPYEQYF	TGCGCCAGCACTAATAGCGGGAGAACCCCCTACGAGCAGTACTTC
NA	TRBV2	once	TRBJ2-2	CASSEVASQYGELFF	TGTGCCAGCAGTGAAGTCGCTAGTCAGTATGGGGAGCTGTTTTTT
NA	TRBV27	NA	TRBJ2-7	CASSLGGTLPYEQYF	TGTGCCAGCAGTTTAGGGGGGACCCTACCTTACGAGCAGTACTTC
TRBD1	TRBV5-6	NA	TRBJ1-1	CASSLPGGNTEAFF	TGTGCCAGCAGCTTGCCAGGGGGGAACACTGAAGCTTTCTTT
TRBD1	TRBV6-5	NA	TRBJ2-4	CASRGQSTIQYF	TGTGCCAGTAGGGGACAGTCGACGATTCAGTACTTC
NA	TRBV15	NA	TRBJ2-1	CATSRITGLSYNEQFF	TGTGCCACCAGCCGAATAACGGGACTCTCCTACAATGAGCAGTTCTTC
NA	TRBV11-3	NA	TRBJ2-7	CASSLDRTYEQYF	TGTGCCAGCAGCTTAGACAGGACCTACGAGCAGTACTTC
NA	TRBV2	NA	TRBJ2-5	CASSGQPQETQYF	TGTGCCAGCAGCGGACAGCCCCAAGAGACCCAGTACTTC
TRBD1	TRBV4-3	NA	TRBJ1-4	CASRGQGNEKLFF	TGCGCCAGCAGAGGACAGGGGAATGAAAAACTGTTTTTT
NA	TRBV29-1	NA	TRBJ2-1	CSVERQGKFYDYNEQFF	TGCAGCGTTGAGCGGCAGGGAAAATTCTACGACTACAATGAGCAGTTCTTC
TRBD1	TRBV4-1	NA	TRBJ1-5	CASSQNTGGYSNQPQHF	TGCGCCAGCAGCCAAAACACAGGGGGCTATAGCAATCAGCCCCAGCATTTT
NA	TRBV7-9	NA	TRBJ1-1	CASSWGGDPEAFF	TGTGCCAGCAGCTGGGGGGGGGACCCTGAAGCTTTCTTT
NA	TRBV6-5	NA	TRBJ1-5	CASSYTRESQPQHF	TGTGCCAGCAGTTACACCAGGGAAAGTCAGCCCCAGCATTTT